This section outlines one T cell receptor (beta chain) sequence together with its context. The antigen it recognizes is unknown. It has no much larger one-base neighbor in the sample; base qualities were not kept. Participants in the prospective study were enrolled through a virtual design, were aged about 18 to 90 years, and lived in approximately 24 United States geographic areas. In the prospective study, cohorts were assigned on the basis of participant-reported clinical history obtained from a screening survey and a study questionnaire. Each participant in the prospective study had whole blood, serum and a nasopharyngeal or oropharyngeal swab collected by mobile phlebotomists. Additional blood draws and questionnaires over an approximately 2-month period could optionally be provided by prospective study participants. Blood samples from the prospective study were shipped frozen or at room temperature prior to DNA extraction.

Trimming at the junction amounts to 11 bases on V and 5 bases on J, and the germline ends lie 18 bases apart. The CDR3 starts with the cysteine, ends with the phenylalanine, and has 13 residues. This entry keeps only the CDR3 DNA: 39 bases, framed from base 1. Reading the germline V gene gives CDR1 MNHEY and CDR2 SVGAGI. The sample is drawn from a study of blood T cell repertoires in COVID-19 (dated by TCRdb to the early 2020s). General notes on the study: Samples covering the acute and convalescent phases of COVID-19 were provided by collaborators in the United States, Italy and Spain. Subjects who had been exposed to COVID-19, were actively infected with it, or had recovered from it provided the deeply sampled blood TCRbeta repertoires that made up the dataset. Sample metadata almost always included a de-identified subject ID, COVID-19 status, age in years and sex. The repertoires were released in a freely available public database meant as a resource for research on the immune response to SARS-CoV-2. Where available, HLA class I and class II types were taken from metadata supplied by the sample provider and were not determined by assay-based typing. The prospective study material was composed of cDNA or gDNA derived from T cells, B-cell-depleted T cells, or PBMCs. The samples were drawn from the first 160 participants of the ongoing ImmuneRACE study and from 1,254 subjects provided by 6 global collaborators. Overall study outcomes, separate from this receptor: Clinical and demographic metadata were provided uncurated, with the amount varying by source and participant.

TCRbeta CDR3 regions were amplified from genomic DNA by means of the immunoSEQ Assay, a bias-controlled multiplex PCR. The paper's data handling went like this. The number of nucleated cells in each sample was estimated from the amplification of reference gene primers within the assay. To quantify the absolute abundance of each unique TCRbeta CDR3 rearrangement, sequence reads were collapsed and filtered. For each sample, productive Simpson clonality was calculated as the square root of Simpson's diversity index over productive rearrangements. The clones in this table, taken by TCRdb from immuneACCESS, are in-frame only. Not every clone is retained; where verified, under half of the shortfall comes from an unresolved V gene, and the cause of the rest is unknown. From that table come the V and J calls and clone size; the DNA was used to work out D and trimming. Within this sample are 160,000 or so clones, with over 75% of them counted one time only. The ten largest account for 1.2% of the sample.

This sequence uses TRBV6-5 and TRBJ1-1; the D region possibly corresponds to TRBD1 (5 bases align). The clonotype comes from a human donor with acute COVID-19. The donor label of this sample is uncertain. Sequenced: PBMCs or T cells enriched from blood (not recorded which). In nucleotides, the sequence is TGTGCCGCCAAATGGGGGGTAGGGACTGAAGCTTTCTTT. Its amino acids are CAAKWGVGTEAFF.